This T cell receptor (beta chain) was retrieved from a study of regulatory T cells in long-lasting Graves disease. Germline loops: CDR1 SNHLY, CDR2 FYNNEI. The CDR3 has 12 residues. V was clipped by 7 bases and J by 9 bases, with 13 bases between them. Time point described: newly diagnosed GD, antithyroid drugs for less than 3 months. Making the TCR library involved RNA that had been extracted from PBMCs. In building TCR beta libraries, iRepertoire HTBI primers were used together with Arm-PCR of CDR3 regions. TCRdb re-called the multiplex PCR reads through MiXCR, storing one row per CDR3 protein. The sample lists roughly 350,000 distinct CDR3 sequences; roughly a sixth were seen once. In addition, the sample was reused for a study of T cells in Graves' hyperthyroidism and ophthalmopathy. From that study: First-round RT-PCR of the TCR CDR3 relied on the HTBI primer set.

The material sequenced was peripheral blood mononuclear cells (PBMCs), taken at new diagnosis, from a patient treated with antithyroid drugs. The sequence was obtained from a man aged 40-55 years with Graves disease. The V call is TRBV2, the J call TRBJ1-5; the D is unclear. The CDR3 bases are TGTGCCAGCACGGTGGGCTACGGGCCCCAGCATTTT. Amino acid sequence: CASTVGYGPQHF.